Listed here is a single TCR beta chain. Synthetic templates analogous to TCR were spiked into all PCRs individually. Method: immunoSEQ multiplex PCR; TCRdb's copy keeps in-frame clones and lacks some. The top ten clones hold around 1.5% of a sample with 45,000 or so clones, approximately 85% of them seen once. Time point defined: pretreatment peripheral blood. The record originates from a study of PD-L1 blockade in urothelial cancer. In the study overall: Males with bladder-origin urothelial cancer made up about 90% of the roughly 29 patients.

Unmatched junction bases numbered 9, after V lost 3 bases and J lost 5 bases. This CDR3 is 15 amino acids long. Germline V gene data show CDR1 as SGHRS and CDR2 as YFSETQ. The sequence came from a man over 45 with urothelial cancer. This chain links TRBV5-1 with TRBJ2-5, with 8 positions matching TRBD2. The specimen comprised PBMCs, sampled around atezolizumab (anti-PD-L1) treatment. In DNA form, the CDR3 reads TGCGCCAGCAGCTATGCCGGGACTAGTTGGGAGACCCAGTACTTC. This gives the protein CASSYAGTSWETQYF.